These T cell receptor beta chains were read from a single sample in a study of sequential checkpoint blockade in melanoma. Assay used: immunoSEQ multiplex PCR; TCRdb lists only in-frame clones, some missing. The sample holds over 15,000 clones, 65% to 85% seen once. Source: CD8+ T cells sorted from blood (inferred from file names), taken from a patient given nivolumab and ipilimumab in sequence. These receptor sequences come from a human donor with melanoma. CDR3s include the opening cysteine and the closing phenylalanine or tryptophan. D genes are given only for firm matches. Part of the rows lack a size; the others show once, few, many or a class for expanded clones.

D	V	J	size	CDR3	DNA
-	TRBV4-2	TRBJ1-3	-	CASSQENPTVTSGNTIYF	TGTGCCAGCAGCCAAGAAAATCCAACAGTAACTTCTGGAAACACCATATATTTT
TRBD2	TRBV7-2	TRBJ2-1	few	CASRTSGNEQFF	TGTGCCAGCCGGACTAGCGGAAATGAGCAGTTCTTC
-	TRBV7-6	TRBJ2-1	-	CASSPQGLNDYNEQFF	TGTGCCAGCAGTCCCCAGGGACTCAACGATTACAATGAGCAGTTCTTC
TRBD1	TRBV14	TRBJ1-2	-	CASSLTGTGGYGYTF	TGTGCCAGCAGCCTTACCGGGACAGGGGGATATGGCTACACCTTC
TRBD1	TRBV7-9	TRBJ2-7	-	CASSLGTGAYEQYF	TGTGCCAGCAGCTTGGGGACAGGGGCCTACGAGCAGTACTTC
-	TRBV7-7	TRBJ2-7	-	CASSLGRGMAYEQYF	TGTGCCAGCAGCTTAGGTCGGGGGATGGCCTACGAGCAGTACTTC
TRBD1	TRBV15	TRBJ2-7	-	CATSASPGQGYYEQYF	TGTGCCACCAGCGCCTCACCGGGACAGGGGTACTACGAGCAGTACTTC
TRBD1	TRBV7-9	TRBJ2-7	medium-sized	CASSGQGAQAEQYF	TGTGCCAGCAGCGGACAGGGGGCGCAAGCCGAGCAGTACTTC
-	TRBV4-2	TRBJ2-5	-	CASSQPGAAGETQYF	TGTGCCAGCAGCCAGCCCGGGGCCGCGGGGGAGACCCAGTACTTC
TRBD1	TRBV4-1	TRBJ1-6	-	CASSSGTGYNSPLHF	TGCGCCAGCAGCTCCGGGACAGGATATAATTCACCCCTCCACTTT
TRBD1	TRBV5-6	TRBJ1-1	-	CASSLQGQLRILNTEAFF	TGTGCCAGCAGCTTACAGGGACAGCTAAGAATATTGAACACTGAAGCTTTCTTT
-	TRBV21-1	TRBJ1-5	-	CASSKTRGTGSGDQPQHF	TGTGCCAGCAGCAAAACGAGGGGGACAGGGTCGGGGGATCAGCCCCAGCATTTT
TRBD1	TRBV14	TRBJ1-1	once	CASSQDRGQGASRNTEAFF	TGTGCCAGCAGCCAAGATAGGGGACAGGGAGCATCTAGGAACACTGAAGCTTTCTTT
TRBD2	TRBV19	TRBJ2-1	-	CATLSREGSNEQFF	TGTGCTACGCTATCCCGGGAGGGTTCCAATGAGCAGTTCTTC
TRBD1	TRBV28	TRBJ2-3	-	CASSRDRGTDTQYF	TGTGCCAGCAGTCGGGACAGGGGCACAGATACGCAGTATTTT
TRBD1	TRBV6-8	TRBJ1-4	-	CASSPDRGREKLFF	TGTGCCAGCAGTCCGGACAGGGGGCGGGAAAAACTGTTTTTT